Below, 27 T cell receptor beta chains from the same sample are listed, as sequenced in a study of OX40 agonist ivuxolimab in advanced cancers. Assay: immunoSEQ multiplex PCR; the TCRdb copy retains only in-frame clones and omits some. The sample carries 65,000 to 90,000 clones, around nine tenths recorded once. This specimen consisted of CD4+ or CD8+ T cells sorted from blood, obtained in a trial of the OX40 agonist ivuxolimab. All receptors derive from an adult with an advanced solid tumor such as melanoma, head and neck, liver or kidney cancer.

V gene TRBV2 combines with J gene TRBJ2-7; D not resolved. V was clipped by 2 bases and J by 5 bases, with 4 bases between them. There are 11 residues in the CDR3. The germline V gene has CDR1 SNHLY and CDR2 FYNNEI. The CDR3 DNA follows: TGTGCCAGCAGTGAAAAGGACGAGCAGTACTTC. It is translated as CASSEKDEQYF.

This chain uses TRBV20-1 with TRBJ1-2; no firm D call. There are 11 residues in the CDR3. Per the germline V gene, CDR1 is DFQATT and CDR2 is SNEGSKA (reference sequence). The V and J ends lost 5 bases and 9 bases respectively, with 13 bases between them. The CDR3 spells CSAQRMDRYTF. CDR3 nucleotides: TGCAGTGCTCAACGGATGGATCGCTACACCTTC.

The chain joins TRBV28 to TRBJ2-7, with D uncertain. This CDR3 is built from 12 residues. Germline loops: CDR1 MDHEN, CDR2 SYDVKM. V gave up 4 bases and J gave up 3 bases, with 7 bases separating them. The CDR3: CASSSPVYEQYF. The CDR3, as DNA: TGTGCCAGCAGTTCCCCCGTCTACGAGCAGTACTTC.

CDR3 nucleotide sequence: TGTGCCAGCAGTGTGGACAGGGGGGACGAGCAGTACTTC. This gives the protein CASSVDRGDEQYF. This chain uses TRBV5-6 with TRBJ2-7; 10 nucleotides line up with TRBD1. Germline V gene data show CDR1 as SGHDT and CDR2 as YYEEEE. CDR3 length: 13 amino acids. Trimming at V came to 5 bases and at J to 5 bases, leaving 4 bases not matched to a gene.

The chain joins TRBV2 to TRBJ2-7; D possibly corresponds to TRBD2 (5 bases). V was shortened by 6 bases and J by 6 bases, with 12 bases between the two germline ends. The CDR3 has 12 residues. CDR1 is SNHLY and CDR2 is FYNNEI in the germline V gene. For the CDR3, the DNA is TGTGCCAGCAGGGCCGGCGCGGGCGAGCAGTACTTC. Translation gives CASRAGAGEQYF. Full variable domain (remainder filled in from reference TRBV2 and TRBJ2-7): EPEVTQTPSHQVTQMGQEVILRCVPISNHLYFYWYRQILGQKVEFLVSFYNNEISEKSEIFDDQFSVERPDGSNFTLKIRSTKLEDSAMYFCASRAGAGEQYFGPGTRLTVT.

V is TRBV28 and J is TRBJ2-3; no reliable D call. This CDR3 has 17 amino acids. V dropped 7 bases and J dropped 0 bases, with 20 bases sitting between them. In germline, CDR1 is MDHEN, CDR2 SYDVKM. In nucleotides, the CDR3 is TGTGCCAGCACCACGAGCCCGGCAGTACCTAGCACAGATACGCAGTATTTT. As protein: CASTTSPAVPSTDTQYF.

This clone was found once. J is TRBJ2-2 and V is TRBV19; TRBD2 matches at 8 bases. This CDR3 has 15 residues. Germline V gene data show CDR1 as LNHDA and CDR2 as SQIVND (reference sequence). V lost 3 bases to trimming and J lost 4 bases; unmatched junction nucleotides: 4. This chain's CDR3 is CASSIGGRITGELFF. CDR3 DNA: TGTGCCAGTAGTATTGGCGGGAGGATCACCGGGGAGCTGTTTTTT.

The J gene is TRBJ2-7, the V gene TRBV30; 12 bases map to TRBD2. Germline CDR1 GTSNPN, CDR2 SVGIG (reference sequence). This CDR3 is built from 18 residues. V lost 2 bases, J lost 4 bases, and 15 bases stayed unmatched. This CDR3 is CAWSHSALAGGKRYEQYF. The CDR3 region has the DNA TGTGCCTGGAGTCACTCGGCCCTAGCGGGAGGGAAGAGGTACGAGCAGTACTTC. The whole variable domain, remainder taken from reference TRBV30 and TRBJ2-7, is SQTIHQWPATLVQPVGSPLSLECTVEGTSNPNLYWYRQAAGRGLQLLFYSVGIGQISSEVPQNLSASRPQDRQFILSSKKLLLSDSGFYLCAWSHSALAGGKRYEQYFGPGTRLTVT.

The chain links TRBV15 to TRBJ2-2; D might be TRBD1 or TRBD2, each matching 5 bases. The CDR3 length is 15 residues. Germline V gives CDR1 LNHNV, CDR2 YYDKDF (reference sequence). V lost 5 bases, J lost 1 base, and 11 bases lay in between. The CDR3 reads CATSGGQVNTGELFF. CDR3 in DNA: TGTGCCACCAGCGGGGGTCAGGTGAACACCGGGGAGCTGTTTTTT.

The V gene is TRBV6-1, the J gene TRBJ1-1; 8 bases line up with TRBD1. This CDR3 region has 15 residues. Losses at the gene ends were 5 bases for V and 7 bases for J; bases not matched to a gene: 12. CDR1 is MNHNS, CDR2 SASEGT, per germline. CDR3 sequence: CASSIPQGAISEAFF. CDR3 sequence (DNA): TGTGCCAGCAGTATACCTCAGGGGGCAATTAGTGAAGCTTTCTTT.

The chain carries TRBV7-2 and TRBJ2-7; 9 nucleotides line up with TRBD2. Germline-derived CDR1 and CDR2 are SGHTA and FQGNSA. The ends lost 3 bases at V and 0 bases at J; junction bases unmatched: 6. The CDR3 has 16 residues. DNA of the CDR3: TGTGCCAGCAGCTTTCAAGCGGGAGGCCTCTCCTACGAGCAGTACTTC. It codes for CASSFQAGGLSYEQYF.

In its sample, this clone was seen a few times. This chain connects TRBV27 to TRBJ1-4, with 8 positions matching TRBD1. This CDR3 spans 15 amino acids. Germline V CDR1 and CDR2: MNHEY, SMNVEV (reference sequence). V dropped 6 bases and J dropped 7; count of bases not matched to a gene: 10. The CDR3 bases are TGTGCCAGCAGATGGATCGACAGGGGAAGTGAAAAACTGTTTTTT. The encoded protein is CASRWIDRGSEKLFF.

The rearrangement uses TRBV5-4 and TRBJ2-2, with 10 bases lining up with TRBD1. The CDR3 runs 15 residues. Germline-derived CDR1 and CDR2 are SGHNT and YYREEE (reference sequence). Trimming at V came to 3 bases and at J to 3 bases, leaving 2 bases not matched to a gene. The CDR3 DNA sequence: TGTGCCAGCAGCTGGGGACAGGGGTACACCGGGGAGCTGTTTTTT. Translation gives CASSWGQGYTGELFF.

The J gene is TRBJ1-2, the V gene TRBV27; 7 bases are shared with TRBD1. V was clipped by 0 bases and J by 13 bases; unmatched bases: 11. In germline, CDR1 is MNHEY, CDR2 SMNVEV (reference sequence). This CDR3 comprises 14 residues. CDR3 nucleotides: TGTGCCAGCAGTTTATCTCCGGCAGGGGGTAGATTCACCTTC. It specifies CASSLSPAGGRFTF.

The chain is built from TRBV10-2 and TRBJ2-4; 11 bases are shared with TRBD2. The CDR3 sequence is 18 residues long. CDR1 WSHSY and CDR2 SAAADI come from the germline V gene. V shed 6 bases, J shed 1 base, and the junction held 11 bases outside the gene matches. This chain's CDR3 is CASRGVAGGPLAKNIQYF. The CDR3, as DNA: TGCGCCAGCAGAGGGGTAGCGGGAGGGCCTCTGGCCAAAAACATTCAGTACTTC.

The J gene is TRBJ2-1, the V gene TRBV28; 8 bases map to TRBD2. The J segment lost 7 bases and the V segment lost 6 bases, leaving 11 bases of the junction unmatched. The germline V gene encodes CDR1 MDHEN and CDR2 SYDVKM. This CDR3 has 15 amino acids. As DNA, the CDR3 is TGTGCCAGCAGACCCGAGTACCGGGGGGGGAATGAGCAGTTCTTC. Protein: CASRPEYRGGNEQFF.

The gene calls are TRBV7-2 and TRBJ2-5; weak D call: TRBD1 (5 bases). In germline, CDR1 is SGHTA, CDR2 FQGNSA. Deletions cut 2 bases from V and 4 bases from J, with 14 bases between. CDR3 length equals 15 residues. As DNA, the CDR3 is TGTGCCAGCAGCTTACGCGGCAGGGAAGGAGAGACCCAGTACTTC. It encodes CASSLRGREGETQYF. The whole variable domain, remainder taken from reference TRBV7-2 and TRBJ2-5, is GAGVSQSPSNKVTEKGKDVELRCDPISGHTALYWYRQSLGQGLEFLIYFQGNSAPDKSGLPSDRFSAERTGGSVSTLTIQRTQQEDSAVYLCASSLRGREGETQYFGPGTRLLVL.

This chain connects TRBV27 to TRBJ1-4, with D unclear. The CDR3 is 15 residues long. The germline V and J ends were trimmed by 6 bases and 0 bases, with 11 bases remaining between them. Germline loops: CDR1 MNHEY, CDR2 SMNVEV (reference sequence). The CDR3 coding sequence is TGTGCCAGCAGGCCTGTTCCCGCAACTAATGAAAAACTGTTTTTT. Its translation: CASRPVPATNEKLFF.

This rearrangement joins TRBV28 to TRBJ1-5; D is ambiguous. Germline CDR1 MDHEN, CDR2 SYDVKM. This CDR3 comprises 14 residues. The V gene lost 1 base and the J gene lost 6 bases, with 10 bases spanning the gap. Written as DNA, the CDR3 is TGTGCCAGCAGTTTATCCCCGCGCCCTCAGCCCCAGCATTTT. Translated, it gives CASSLSPRPQPQHF.

The rearrangement uses TRBV28 and TRBJ1-4; TRBD1 agrees at 10 bases. The CDR3 consists of 16 residues. Germline assignment: CDR1 MDHEN and CDR2 SYDVKM. Germline trimming cut 2 bases from V and 8 bases from J; bases unmatched to any gene: 8. In nucleotides, the CDR3 is TGTGCCAGCAGTTTACTCCGGGACAGGGGTGGAGAAAAACTGTTTTTT. This sequence encodes CASSLLRDRGGEKLFF.

The V gene is TRBV19, the J gene TRBJ2-3; 7 bases are a match to TRBD1. Germline CDR1 and CDR2: LNHDA and SQIVND (reference sequence). The length of the CDR3 is 14 residues. V lost 6 bases and J lost 2; bases outside the gene matches: 5. The CDR3 sequence is CASRRDSLTDTQYF. In DNA form, the CDR3 reads TGTGCCAGTAGACGGGACAGCCTCACAGATACGCAGTATTTT.

DNA for the CDR3: TGCGCCAGCAGTCAATCGCGGACCTACCCTACCTACGAGCAGTACTTC. It translates to CASSQSRTYPTYEQYF. The chain joins TRBV23-1 to TRBJ2-7; D is unresolved. TRBV23-1 is an ORF, with its function uncertain. The length of the CDR3 is 16 residues. V was cut by 0 bases and J by 2 bases, with 14 bases left in between.

The gene calls are TRBV2 and TRBJ2-1, with 13 bases matching TRBD2. CDR3 length equals 13 residues. Germline loops: CDR1 SNHLY, CDR2 FYNNEI. The ends lost 8 bases at V and 11 bases at J; junction bases unmatched: 6. The CDR3 DNA sequence: TGTGCCAGCCGGACTAGCGGGAGCGTTAAGCAGTTCTTC. Translating it yields CASRTSGSVKQFF.

The chain has TRBV30 and TRBJ1-1; D unclear. This CDR3 comprises 12 residues. The germline V gene encodes CDR1 GTSNPN and CDR2 SVGIG (reference sequence). Trimming took off 0 bases at V and 10 bases at J, with 12 bases between the two ends. In DNA, the CDR3 is TGTGCCTGGAGTGTATCTGGCCGGGTAGCTTTCTTT. Translation: CAWSVSGRVAFF.

The chain links TRBV4-1 to TRBJ2-7, with a weak D call TRBD1 (6 bases). Germline assignment: CDR1 MGHRA and CDR2 YSYEKL. V lost 0 bases, J lost 2 bases, and 17 bases lay in between. This CDR3 region has 17 residues. Here the CDR3 reads CASSQETVTGRAYEQYF. Written as DNA, the CDR3 is TGCGCCAGCAGCCAAGAGACGGTGACAGGCCGGGCCTACGAGCAGTACTTC.

The CDR3 loop is CASSTRHLEQYF. In DNA, the CDR3 is TGTGCCAGCAGCACCCGGCACCTCGAGCAGTACTTC. This chain joins TRBV5-6 and TRBJ2-7; D gene ambiguous. This CDR3 has 12 residues. Germline values: CDR1 SGHDT, CDR2 YYEEEE. V was pared by 4 bases and J by 6 bases, with 11 bases between.

V and J are TRBV2 and TRBJ2-3, with TRBD2 matching over 8 bases. The junction had 12 bases not matched to a gene; V was cut back by 1 base and J by 3 bases. The CDR3 runs to 18 residues. CDR1 is SNHLY and CDR2 is FYNNEI in the germline V gene. Written as DNA, the CDR3 is TGTGCCAGCAGTGAAGAAGAGGTCAGTCGCGGGAGGACAGATACGCAGTATTTT. This codes for CASSEEEVSRGRTDTQYF.